Described below is a single T cell receptor (beta chain) sequence and its context. Its specificity is unknown. The sample originates from a study of OX40 agonist ivuxolimab in advanced cancers. The study's findings and limits: More expanded clones were found, on average, in CD8+ than in CD4+ T cells. Antigen specificity was not determined for the expanded peripheral T cells. At doses 0.1 to 3.0 mg/kg, CD4+ and CD8+ clones expanded.

Researchers took blood at baseline, on cycle 4 day 1, and on cycle 7 day 1. In germline, CDR1 is MNHEY, CDR2 SMNVEV (reference sequence). This CDR3 contains 17 residues. Clones were read by immunoSEQ multiplex PCR, and TCRdb kept only the in-frame ones, dropping some. The data contain 50,000 to 75,000 clones, around 87% of them singletons. The clonotype comes from an adult with an advanced solid tumor such as melanoma, head and neck, liver or kidney cancer. The chain links TRBV27 to TRBJ2-5, with 7 nucleotides matching TRBD1. The better agreement between TRBJ2-7 and the DNA end casts doubt on the J call. The sequenced sample was CD4+ or CD8+ T cells sorted from blood, obtained in a trial of the OX40 agonist ivuxolimab. The DNA of the CDR3 is TGTGCCAGCAGTTTATCCGTGGGGGACAGTTTTTTCTACGAGCAGTACTTC. Translation gives CASSLSVGDSFFYEQYF.